This T cell receptor (beta chain) stems from a study of response to subunit inactivated influenza vaccine. TCRdb re-derived calls from the RT-PCR reads in MiXCR, one entry per CDR3 protein. The profile shows 560,000 or so distinct CDR3 sequences, around 8% of them singletons. Many counts were recorded for this clonotype. No antigen is known for it. Whole-study results and caveats: Authors suggested few new T cells are recruited by each seasonal influenza vaccination.

Between the trimmed V and J ends, which lost 6 bases and 9 bases, there was a span of 21 bases. Per the germline V gene, CDR1 is DFQATT and CDR2 is SNEGSKA (reference sequence). There are 15 residues in the CDR3. This rearrangement joins TRBV20-1 to TRBJ1-6, with D unresolved. Specimen: PBMCs from blood, collected less than 30 months after vaccination. This receptor was obtained from a man between 50 and 70 years old who received an inactivated influenza vaccine. Written as DNA, the CDR3 is TGCAGTGCAAGGAGGGAGCACTTAGGTAGTTCACCCCTCCACTTT. It specifies CSARREHLGSSPLHF.